Detailed here is one T cell receptor (beta chain). The source of the sample is a study of T cell changes during pregnancy in multiple sclerosis. TCRdb's copy holds only in-frame clones and misses some; the assay was immunoSEQ multiplex PCR. The table shows about 44,000 clones, with approximately 90% occurring only once. Trimming shortened V by 3 bases and J by 5 bases, and 21 bases separated the two germline ends. The CDR3 has 17 residues. Germline V lookup: CDR1 SGHDT, CDR2 YYEEEE. The chain uses TRBV5-6 and TRBJ2-4, with D possibly TRBD1 on 6 matching bases. Source: CD4+ T cells from peripheral blood mononuclear cells, taken after pregnancy. The sequence came from a female donor with multiple sclerosis, enrolled in a pregnancy study. The DNA of the CDR3 is TGTGCCAGCAGCTACAGGGCCACGGCGAGGGCGGAAAACATTCAGTACTTC. Translating it yields CASSYRATARAENIQYF.